A single sample gave rise to the 28 T cell receptor beta chains below, sequenced in a study of identical twins. In TCRdb, the 5' RACE reads were re-called with MiXCR into one record per CDR3 protein. The repertoire consists of around 250,000 distinct CDR3 sequences, with roughly 12% occurring once and the leading ten covering roughly 4%. The data were also submitted as part of a second study, on yellow fever vaccine responses in identical twins.

Sequencing input: memory (CD45RO+) T cells sorted from blood. The receptors come from a woman between 18 and 29 years old in good health.

This clonotype was detected only a few times. A read error may account for a junction end that differs from germline. The rearrangement uses TRBV6-1 and TRBJ2-6; tentative D call: TRBD1 (5 bases). CDR3 length: 16 residues. Germline V gene lookup returns CDR1 MNHNS and CDR2 SASEGT. The CDR3 loop is CASTEGHHSGANVLTF. CDR3 DNA: TGTGCCAGCACTGAAGGACACCACTCTGGGGCCAACGTCCTGACTTTC.

This clonotype was seen only a few times. V gene TRBV2 combines with J gene TRBJ2-2, with 9 bases aligning to TRBD2. This CDR3 contains 15 residues. The V segment lost 9 bases and the J segment 3 bases; nucleotides outside the gene matches: 8. Germline CDR1 is SNHLY and CDR2 is FYNNEI. CDR3 nucleotide sequence: TGTGCCAGTAATAGCGGGGGTGCGTACACCGGGGAGCTGTTTTTT. Residues: CASNSGGAYTGELFF.

This clonotype came up a few times. CDR3 residues: CATTRDTSTDTQYF. The DNA of the CDR3 is TGTGCCACCACCCGAGACACCAGCACAGATACGCAGTATTTT. This rearrangement joins TRBV9 to TRBJ2-3; D not resolved. CDR3 length equals 14 residues. The ends were cut back, 9 bases at V and 0 bases at J, with 14 bases in the middle. Germline V gene lookup returns CDR1 SGDLS and CDR2 YYNGEE. The variable domain in full, completed from reference TRBV9 and TRBJ2-3, reads DSGVTQTPKHLITATGQRVTLRCSPRSGDLSVYWYQQSLDQGLQFLIQYYNGEERAKGNILERFSAQQFPDLHSELNLSSLELGDSALYFCATTRDTSTDTQYFGPGTRLTVL.

This clonotype showed up many times. An end of the junction does not agree with germline; a read error may underlie this. The V gene is TRBV7-6, the J gene TRBJ2-7; 7 bases map to TRBD1. This CDR3 comprises 15 residues. Germline V gene data show CDR1 as SGHVS and CDR2 as FNYEAQ. CDR3 sequence (DNA): TGTGCCAGCAGCCTAGCTAAAACAGGGGCCTACGAGCAGTACTTC. It specifies CASSLAKTGAYEQYF.

The genes are TRBV10-3 and TRBJ2-3; no reliable D call. V was trimmed by 2 bases and J by 3 bases, leaving 9 bases between them. The CDR3 extends over 14 amino acids. Germline lookup yields CDR1 ENHRY and CDR2 SYGVKD. The CDR3 sequence: CAISERVETDTQYF. CDR3 coding DNA: TGTGCCATCAGTGAGAGGGTAGAGACAGATACGCAGTATTTT.

This chain links TRBV20-1 with TRBJ2-7; D is possibly TRBD2 (6 bases). The CDR3 has 12 amino acids. Trimming took off 3 bases at V and 5 bases at J, with 11 bases between the two ends. Per germline, CDR1 DFQATT and CDR2 SNEGSKA (reference sequence). CDR3 residues: CSASAGFDEQYF. Here the CDR3 DNA reads TGCAGTGCTAGTGCGGGATTCGACGAGCAGTACTTC.

This chain connects TRBV6-5 to TRBJ2-3; D perhaps matches TRBD1 (6 bases). This CDR3 contains 14 residues. Between the trimmed V and J ends, which lost 2 bases and 6 bases, there was a span of 12 bases. Looked up from germline, CDR1 is MNHEY and CDR2 is SVGAGI. The CDR3 region has the DNA TGTGCCAGCAGTTACAAACAGGGAACGGATACGCAGTATTTT. This codes for CASSYKQGTDTQYF.

Ten or more counts support this clonotype. This chain joins TRBV10-3 and TRBJ2-7, with 7 bases matching TRBD1. The V gene's germline CDR1 is ENHRY and CDR2 SYGVKD. The CDR3 is made up of 14 amino acids. Trimming removed 2 bases from V and 2 bases from J; junction bases left unmatched: 3. The CDR3 coding sequence is TGTGCCATCAGTGAGAAACAGGGGCCCTACGAGCAGTACTTC. Translated: CAISEKQGPYEQYF.

In its sample, this clonotype was seen many times. This chain joins TRBV3-1 and TRBJ2-6, with TRBD2 as a possible D gene (7 bases). CDR3 length equals 16 residues. V was shortened by 3 bases and J by 0 bases, with 9 bases between the two germline ends. Germline CDR1 and CDR2: LGHDT and YNNKEL (reference sequence). The CDR3 is CASSQGGPSGANVLTF. For the CDR3, the DNA is TGTGCCAGCAGCCAGGGGGGGCCCTCTGGGGCCAACGTCCTGACTTTC.

The V gene is TRBV5-1, the J gene TRBJ2-7; 10 bases are a match to TRBD2. J lost 5 bases, V lost 6 bases, and 5 bases had no gene match. Germline V CDR1 and CDR2: SGHRS, YFSETQ. The CDR3 consists of 13 residues. The CDR3 nucleotides are TGCGCCAGCAAACTAGCGGGAACTGACGAGCAGTACTTC. This codes for CASKLAGTDEQYF.

This rearrangement joins TRBV20-1 to TRBJ2-3; 8 positions agree with TRBD2. J was trimmed by 9 bases and V by 3 bases; bases with no gene match: 17. The germline CDR1 and CDR2 sequences are DFQATT and SNEGSKA (reference sequence). The CDR3 totals 16 residues. CDR3 sequence reads: CSASFATSVAGGTQYF. DNA of the CDR3: TGCAGTGCTAGTTTCGCGACTAGCGTCGCTGGAGGGACGCAGTATTTT.

The chain uses TRBV6-5 and TRBJ2-7, with 7 bases lining up with TRBD1. This CDR3 is 12 amino acids long. CDR1 and CDR2 (germline): MNHEY, SVGAGI. J was trimmed by 4 bases and V by 6 bases; bases with no gene match: 3. The CDR3 reads CASRADRYEQYF. CDR3 DNA: TGTGCCAGCAGAGCGGACAGGTACGAGCAGTACTTC.

This clonotype was found many times. This chain links TRBV10-3 with TRBJ2-3; D uncertain. CDR3 length: 12 residues. Germline V CDR1 and CDR2: ENHRY, SYGVKD. Trimming shortened V by 7 bases and J by 6 bases, and 11 bases separated the two germline ends. The CDR3 region is CAIKQFEDTQYF. The CDR3 nucleotides read TGTGCCATCAAGCAGTTCGAGGATACGCAGTATTTT.

This clonotype was observed a few times. The rearrangement uses TRBV10-3 and TRBJ1-5; D remains ambiguous. V was shortened by 0 bases and J by 7 bases, with 13 bases between the two germline ends. The CDR3 has 15 amino acids. Germline values: CDR1 ENHRY, CDR2 SYGVKD. CDR3 DNA sequence: TGTGCCATCAGTGAGTCCATCGGGAATTTCCAGCCCCAGCATTTT. This sequence encodes CAISESIGNFQPQHF.

The chain uses TRBV12-3 or TRBV12-4 and TRBJ2-1; 7 bases are a match to TRBD1. J gave up 7 bases and V 6 bases, and 6 bases lay outside the gene matches. The CDR3 extends over 13 amino acids. The CDR3 coding sequence is TGTGCCAGCAGGACGATACAGGGGAATGAGCAGTTCTTC. This encodes CASRTIQGNEQFF.

Only one count was recorded for this clonotype. V gene TRBV20-1 combines with J gene TRBJ2-7, with TRBD1 as a possible D gene (6 bases). Trimming left V 3 bases short and J 8 bases short, with 14 bases between. Per germline, CDR1 DFQATT and CDR2 SNEGSKA (reference sequence). This CDR3 is 12 amino acids long. The CDR3 sequence is CSASRGLYKQYF. The CDR3 DNA sequence: TGCAGTGCTAGCAGGGGTTTGTACAAGCAGTACTTC.

This clonotype was seen more than once but under ten times. The chain employs TRBV5-1 and TRBJ2-5; the D is unclear. This CDR3 comprises 16 residues. The V gene's germline CDR1 is SGHRS and CDR2 YFSETQ. V lost 0 bases and J 1 base, leaving 13 bases between the germline ends. CDR3 DNA: TGCGCCAGCAGCTTGGTGGGATCCCGAACCCAAGAGACCCAGTACTTC. Protein product: CASSLVGSRTQETQYF.

The sample holds many counts of this clonotype. This chain links TRBV20-1 with TRBJ2-7, with 8 bases fitting TRBD2. CDR1 is DFQATT, CDR2 SNEGSKA, per germline (reference sequence). V lost 4 bases, J lost 0 bases, and 5 bases stayed unmatched. This CDR3 spans 14 amino acids. This CDR3 is CSATQRGTSYEQYF. In nucleotides, the CDR3 is TGCAGTGCTACTCAGCGGGGGACCTCCTACGAGCAGTACTTC.

This clonotype has ten or more counts. The rearrangement joins TRBV28 to TRBJ2-7, with TRBD1 as a possible D gene (7 bases). The length of the CDR3 is 15 residues. Germline V gives CDR1 MDHEN, CDR2 SYDVKM. The V and J ends lost 5 bases and 2 bases respectively, with 16 bases between them. CDR3 residues: CASSTSRGTTYEQYF. Here the CDR3 DNA reads TGTGCCAGCAGTACTAGCAGGGGGACAACCTACGAGCAGTACTTC.

The chain joins TRBV7-8 to TRBJ2-7; D is perhaps TRBD1 (5 bases). CDR1 and CDR2 from the germline V gene are SGHVS and FQNEAQ. The V and J ends lost 6 bases and 6 bases respectively, with 12 bases between them. CDR3 length equals 12 residues. The CDR3 DNA reads as TGTGCCAGCAGTCTTACAGGCGTCGAGCAGTACTTC. It encodes CASSLTGVEQYF.

This clonotype was seen repeatedly, ten times or more. The V and J genes are TRBV28 and TRBJ2-7; D is ambiguous. There are 16 residues in the CDR3. The germline CDR1 and CDR2 sequences are MDHEN and SYDVKM. V was clipped by 3 bases and J by 1 base, with 16 bases between them. The chain's CDR3 is CASSFPSVGGSYEQYF. CDR3 DNA sequence: TGTGCCAGCAGTTTTCCTAGTGTGGGCGGTTCCTACGAGCAGTACTTC.

In this sample, this clonotype turned up a few times. The chain uses TRBV7-9 and TRBJ2-7; 8 bases are a match to TRBD1. The junction had 8 bases not matched to a gene; V was cut back by 5 bases and J by 5 bases. From germline, CDR1 is SEHNR and CDR2 FQNEAQ (reference sequence). This CDR3 has 14 amino acids. CDR3 coding DNA: TGTGCCAGCAGCCCTAGACAGGGGTTAAACGAGCAGTACTTC. Its translation is CASSPRQGLNEQYF.

Only a few counts were recorded for this clonotype. The J gene is TRBJ1-5, the V gene TRBV28, with TRBD1 matching over 7 bases. The V gene end was trimmed by 7 bases and the J gene end by 2 bases; junction bases not matched to a gene: 8. Germline V gene data show CDR1 as MDHEN and CDR2 as SYDVKM. This CDR3 spans 15 amino acids. CDR3 residues: CASTRGVRGNQPQHF. CDR3 bases: TGTGCCAGCACCAGGGGGGTTAGGGGCAATCAGCCCCAGCATTTT.

This clonotype was seen a handful of times. This chain connects TRBV7-8 to TRBJ2-7; no reliable D call. The CDR3 has 13 amino acids. Germline-derived CDR1 and CDR2 are SGHVS and FQNEAQ. V shed 3 bases and J shed 4 bases, with 10 bases lying between them. CDR3 in amino acids: CASSFRLSYEQYF. In DNA, the CDR3 is TGTGCCAGCAGCTTCAGGCTCAGTTACGAGCAGTACTTC.

This clonotype was seen a few times. The chain carries TRBV4-2 and TRBJ1-1; TRBD1 aligns across 8 bases. The CDR3 has 15 residues. J lost 1 base, V lost 1 base, and 2 bases had no gene match. The germline V gene encodes CDR1 LGHNA and CDR2 YNFKEQ. CDR3 coding DNA: TGTGCCAGCAGCCAAGTTGGGACAGGGAACACTGAAGCTTTCTTT. It codes for CASSQVGTGNTEAFF.

The chain has TRBV28 and TRBJ2-1; TRBD2 agrees at 9 bases. The CDR3 length is 12 residues. Looked up from germline, CDR1 is MDHEN and CDR2 is SYDVKM. The V segment lost 10 bases and the J segment 9 bases; nucleotides outside the gene matches: 7. The CDR3: CATIAGEVEQFF. The CDR3 DNA is TGTGCCACCATAGCGGGAGAGGTTGAGCAGTTCTTC. Full variable domain (remainder filled in from reference TRBV28 and TRBJ2-1): DVKVTQSSRYLVKRTGEKVFLECVQDMDHENMFWYRQDPGLGLRLIYFSYDVKMKEKGDIPEGYSVSREKKERFSLILESASTNQTSMYLCATIAGEVEQFFGPGTRLTVL.

This clonotype came up a few times. The J gene is TRBJ2-2, the V gene TRBV15, with TRBD1 identical over 9 bases. The CDR3 covers 18 residues. The junction had 10 bases not matched to a gene; V was cut back by 0 bases and J by 5 bases. Germline lookup yields CDR1 LNHNV and CDR2 YYDKDF (reference sequence). CDR3 loop: CATSRDVTGQGVTGELFF. The CDR3 DNA follows: TGTGCCACCAGCAGAGATGTAACGGGACAGGGTGTTACCGGGGAGCTGTTTTTT.

This clonotype turned up a few times. V is TRBV27 and J is TRBJ2-2; D gene ambiguous. The CDR3 totals 17 residues. Trimming took 6 bases from V and 3 from J, leaving 20 bases between them. CDR1 and CDR2 from the germline V gene are MNHEY and SMNVEV (reference sequence). The CDR3 DNA sequence: TGTGCCAGCAGCCCACCCCCCCGCAGGAGACACACCGGGGAGCTGTTTTTT. It is translated as CASSPPPRRRHTGELFF.